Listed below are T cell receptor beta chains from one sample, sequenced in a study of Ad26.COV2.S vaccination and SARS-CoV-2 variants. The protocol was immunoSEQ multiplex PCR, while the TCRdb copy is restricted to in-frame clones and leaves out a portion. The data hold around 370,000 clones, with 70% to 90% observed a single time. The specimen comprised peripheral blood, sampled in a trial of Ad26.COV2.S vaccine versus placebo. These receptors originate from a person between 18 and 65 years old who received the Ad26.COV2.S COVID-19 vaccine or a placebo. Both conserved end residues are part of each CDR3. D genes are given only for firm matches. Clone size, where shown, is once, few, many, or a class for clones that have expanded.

TGTGCCAGCAGGGGGGACAGGGCCACCTACGAGCAGTACTTC,CASRGDRATYEQYF,TRBD1,-,TRBV28,TRBJ2-7
TGTGCCCACGGAGGGGGGAATGAGCAGTTCTTC,CAHGGGNEQFF,-,-,TRBV30,TRBJ2-1
TGTGCCAGCAGTCCACTGGGGGCTCAGCCCCAGCATTTT,CASSPLGAQPQHF,-,once,TRBV12-3/TRBV12-4,TRBJ1-5
TGCGCCAGCAGTCAATCGTGTGGCAGGGCCTCCTACGAGCAGTACTTC,CASSQSCGRASYEQYF,-,-,TRBV23-1,TRBJ2-7
TGCGCCAGCGGACTGGGAGGGTTATTTACTGAAGCTTTCTTT,CASGLGGLFTEAFF,-,few,TRBV5-1,TRBJ1-1
TGTGCCAGCAGCTTATTCCCCCCCCGGCCCGTAAAAAACATTCAGTACTTC,CASSLFPPRPVKNIQYF,-,many,TRBV11-2,TRBJ2-4
TGTGCCAGCAGCTTGGGGGCCCACGAGCAGTACTTC,CASSLGAHEQYF,-,-,TRBV5-6,TRBJ2-7
TGTGCCAGCAGCTTAAGACGCCGGGATACGCAGTATTTT,CASSLRRRDTQYF,-,-,TRBV7-6,TRBJ2-3
TGTGCCAGCAGCCCCTCCGGGGGGACACGCTCTGGAAACACCATATATTTT,CASSPSGGTRSGNTIYF,-,-,TRBV9,TRBJ1-3
TGTGCCAGCAGCGCTCAGTGGGGGGGCGAGCAGTACTTC,CASSAQWGGEQYF,TRBD2,-,TRBV9,TRBJ2-7
TGTGCCAGCTCACAACCCAATGAGCAGTTCTTC,CASSQPNEQFF,-,-,TRBV18,TRBJ2-1
TGTGCCAGCTCACCTTCGTGGACAGCCGACACCGGGGAGCTGTTTTTT,CASSPSWTADTGELFF,-,-,TRBV18,TRBJ2-2
TGTGCCAGCAGCTTAGGTGGTCAGCCCCAGCATTTT,CASSLGGQPQHF,-,-,TRBV7-9,TRBJ1-5
TGTGCCAGCAGTGAAGGGGGAACAACCGGGGAGCTGTTTTTT,CASSEGGTTGELFF,-,few,TRBV6-1,TRBJ2-2
TGTGCTAGCAGACCTATTACAGGGGGTAACACTGAAGCTTTCTTT,CASRPITGGNTEAFF,TRBD1,-,TRBV7-7,TRBJ1-1
TGCAGTGCTAGTCTCAGTAGGCCCAAGGGAGAGACCCAGTACTTC,CSASLSRPKGETQYF,-,-,TRBV20-1,TRBJ2-5
TGTGCCACCAGTGATCGGACAGGCTATGGCTACACCTTC,CATSDRTGYGYTF,TRBD1,-,TRBV24-1,TRBJ1-2
TGTGCCAGCAGTGATGAGGGGGGTTCCTACAATGAGCAGTTCTTC,CASSDEGGSYNEQFF,-,-,TRBV2,TRBJ2-1
TGTGCCAGTAGCAGAGGGGATTTCTATGGCTACACCTTC,CASSRGDFYGYTF,-,-,TRBV19,TRBJ1-2
TGTGCCAGCAGCCTCGACAGGGGGGCTGAAGCTTTCTTT,CASSLDRGAEAFF,TRBD1,-,TRBV6-5,TRBJ1-1
TGTGCCAGCAGCCAAGACGGGGGTAAGGATTCACCCCTCCACTTT,CASSQDGGKDSPLHF,-,-,TRBV3-1/TRBV3-2,TRBJ1-6
TGCGCCAGCAGCTTTTGGGGTGGCAACACTGAAGCTTTCTTT,CASSFWGGNTEAFF,-,-,TRBV5-1,TRBJ1-1